This entry lists 27 T cell receptor beta chains sequenced from one sample in a study of shared T cell receptors in the human thymus. Libraries were prepared by immunoSEQ multiplex PCR; TCRdb keeps only in-frame clonotypes and omits some of them. The sample holds hundreds of thousands of clones, approximately 87% seen once. These data also featured in a second study, about human thymus T cells.

Sequencing input: thymocytes. These receptors came from a boy younger than two with a congenital heart defect.

The V and J genes are TRBV10-2 and TRBJ2-7, with D perhaps matching TRBD1 (5 bases). The germline V gene has CDR1 WSHSY and CDR2 SAAADI. V was cut by 3 bases and J by 7 bases, with 16 bases left in between. The CDR3 is 14 residues long. This chain's CDR3 is CASSDKGFLSEQYF. For the CDR3, the DNA is TGCGCCAGCAGTGACAAGGGGTTCCTTTCGGAGCAGTACTTC.

The V call is TRBV28, the J call TRBJ1-2; maybe TRBD1 (6 bases). Trimming took off 5 bases at V and 6 bases at J, with 19 bases between the two ends. CDR1 and CDR2 from the germline V gene are MDHEN and SYDVKM. The CDR3 is made up of 15 amino acids. The CDR3 loop is CASSPYFRTEDGYTF. The CDR3 bases are TGTGCCAGCAGTCCGTACTTTCGGACAGAAGATGGCTACACCTTC.

This clone appeared once. The chain joins TRBV28 to TRBJ2-5, with D perhaps matching TRBD1 (5 bases). The CDR3 totals 14 residues. CDR1 is MDHEN and CDR2 is SYDVKM in the germline V gene. Trimming stripped 2 bases from V and 7 bases from J, with 14 bases between. This CDR3 is CASSLRAREGTQYF. CDR3 nucleotide sequence: TGTGCCAGCAGTTTAAGGGCCAGGGAAGGGACCCAGTACTTC.

The chain has TRBV2 and TRBJ1-1, with D possibly matching TRBD1 (5 bases). Germline CDR1 is SNHLY and CDR2 is FYNNEI. This CDR3 is built from 13 residues. V was shortened by 5 bases and J by 4 bases, with 11 bases between the two germline ends. The CDR3 here is CASSLGPPTEAFF. The CDR3 coding sequence is TGTGCCAGCAGTCTGGGGCCCCCCACTGAAGCTTTCTTT. Filled out from reference TRBV2 and TRBJ1-1, the complete variable domain reads EPEVTQTPSHQVTQMGQEVILRCVPISNHLYFYWYRQILGQKVEFLVSFYNNEISEKSEIFDDQFSVERPDGSNFTLKIRSTKLEDSAMYFCASSLGPPTEAFFGQGTRLTVV.

V and J are TRBV2 and TRBJ1-1; a weak D match, TRBD1 (6 bases). Germline CDR1 reads SNHLY; CDR2 reads FYNNEI. Trimming left V 6 bases short and J 4 bases short, with 12 bases between. This CDR3 contains 13 residues. The CDR3 DNA follows: TGTGCCAGCAGACCAACAGGGAGCACTGAAGCTTTCTTT. Translation gives CASRPTGSTEAFF.

The gene calls are TRBV5-1 and TRBJ1-1; 8 positions agree with TRBD1. CDR1 and CDR2 (germline): SGHRS, YFSETQ. This CDR3 spans 16 amino acids. J lost 1 base, V lost 3 bases, and 8 bases had no gene match. In DNA, the CDR3 is TGCGCCAGCAGCTCCAGACAGGGGATGGAGAACACTGAAGCTTTCTTT. The encoded protein is CASSSRQGMENTEAFF.

This clone was recorded a few times. This rearrangement joins TRBV6-5 to TRBJ2-1, with 8 bases that match TRBD2. The V gene's germline CDR1 is MNHEY and CDR2 SVGAGI. V dropped 5 bases and J dropped 7; count of bases not matched to a gene: 7. The CDR3 covers 14 residues. The CDR3 DNA follows: TGTGCCAGCAGTCCCGCGGGAGGAGGGAATGAGCAGTTCTTC. Translation: CASSPAGGGNEQFF.

The chain carries TRBV28 and TRBJ1-1; no firm D call. Trimming took 7 bases from V and 7 from J, leaving 10 bases between them. CDR1 is MDHEN, CDR2 SYDVKM, per germline. The CDR3 is 11 residues long. The CDR3 bases are TGTGCCAGCACCGGGGAGGGTGAAGCTTTCTTT. Its translation: CASTGEGEAFF.

The chain combines TRBV5-1 with TRBJ2-7; tentatively, D is TRBD2 (6 bases). Germline CDR1 SGHRS, CDR2 YFSETQ. The CDR3 has 16 amino acids. With 2 bases removed from V and 4 bases from J, the gap between germline ends came to 19 bases. Here the CDR3 reads CASSFRGGKSGYEQYF. CDR3 in DNA: TGCGCCAGCAGCTTCCGTGGCGGGAAGTCCGGGTACGAGCAGTACTTC.

The chain is built from TRBV2 and TRBJ1-2; TRBD1 agrees at 9 bases. Germline V lookup: CDR1 SNHLY, CDR2 FYNNEI. The CDR3 runs 17 residues. The junction had 18 bases not matched to a gene; V was cut back by 6 bases and J by 7 bases. In nucleotides, the CDR3 is TGTGCCAGCAGCCTTTACGCCGACAGGGGGTTATTAGGTGGCTACACCTTC. It yields the protein CASSLYADRGLLGGYTF. Full variable domain (rest looked up from reference TRBV2 and TRBJ1-2): EPEVTQTPSHQVTQMGQEVILRCVPISNHLYFYWYRQILGQKVEFLVSFYNNEISEKSEIFDDQFSVERPDGSNFTLKIRSTKLEDSAMYFCASSLYADRGLLGGYTFGSGTRLTVV.

In this sample, this clone turned up a few times. The rearrangement joins TRBV27 to TRBJ2-5; TRBD2 matches 11 bases. Germline V gene lookup returns CDR1 MNHEY and CDR2 SMNVEV (reference sequence). CDR3 length: 15 residues. J gave up 9 bases and V 5 bases, and 11 bases lay outside the gene matches. In DNA, the CDR3 is TGTGCCAGCAGTATCCATAGCGGGGGGGCCTGGCCCCAGTACTTC. Residues: CASSIHSGGAWPQYF.

The V and J genes are TRBV25-1 and TRBJ2-1; 9 bases match TRBD2. The J segment lost 7 bases and the V segment lost 3 bases, leaving 4 bases of the junction unmatched. Per the germline V gene, CDR1 is MGHDK and CDR2 is SYGVNS. The CDR3 runs 14 residues. CDR3 amino acids: CASSERRGGNEQFF. The CDR3, as DNA: TGTGCCAGCAGTGAGCGGCGGGGGGGTAATGAGCAGTTCTTC.

The chain employs TRBV4-3 and TRBJ1-6; 9 bases fit TRBD1. Trimming cost V 2 bases and J 9 bases; bases outside gene matches: 5. CDR3 length: 15 amino acids. Germline V lookup: CDR1 LGHNA, CDR2 YSLEER. The CDR3 region is CASSQRDRVSSPLHF. Written as DNA, the CDR3 is TGCGCCAGCAGCCAAAGGGACAGGGTCAGTTCACCCCTCCACTTT.

V and J are TRBV5-4 and TRBJ2-1, with 13 bases fitting TRBD2. From germline, CDR1 is SGHNT and CDR2 YYREEE (reference sequence). The V segment lost 6 bases and the J segment 6 bases; nucleotides outside the gene matches: 21. CDR3 length equals 20 residues. CDR3 nucleotide sequence: TGTGCCAGCATCAGTCTCAGCGGGACTAGCGGGGCTACGGGTGGCAATGAGCAGTTCTTC. Protein sequence: CASISLSGTSGATGGNEQFF.

J is TRBJ2-1 and V is TRBV2, with 11 bases lining up with TRBD2. Germline CDR1 reads SNHLY; CDR2 reads FYNNEI. CDR3 length: 17 amino acids. Germline trimming cut 2 bases from V and 7 bases from J; bases unmatched to any gene: 10. Here the CDR3 DNA reads TGTGCCAGCAGTGAAAAGGTAGCGGGGGGGCCGGGGAATGAGCAGTTCTTC. It codes for CASSEKVAGGPGNEQFF. Together with reference TRBV2 and TRBJ2-1, the CDR3 gives the full variable domain: EPEVTQTPSHQVTQMGQEVILRCVPISNHLYFYWYRQILGQKVEFLVSFYNNEISEKSEIFDDQFSVERPDGSNFTLKIRSTKLEDSAMYFCASSEKVAGGPGNEQFFGPGTRLTVL.

V is TRBV28 and J is TRBJ1-2; tentatively, D is TRBD1 (5 bases). Germline assignment: CDR1 MDHEN and CDR2 SYDVKM. This CDR3 spans 16 amino acids. The V end was cut by 3 bases, the J end by 2 bases, with 16 bases between. CDR3 DNA sequence: TGTGCCAGCAGTTTTGTCCAGGGTGGTGTCAACTATGGCTACACCTTC. Its protein is CASSFVQGGVNYGYTF.

This chain links TRBV7-9 with TRBJ2-7; 9 positions agree with TRBD1. CDR3 length equals 13 residues. Germline assignment: CDR1 SEHNR and CDR2 FQNEAQ (reference sequence). V gave up 4 bases and J gave up 5 bases; unmatched junction bases: 3. CDR3 protein: CASSWGQGNEQYF. In DNA, the CDR3 is TGTGCCAGCAGCTGGGGACAGGGCAACGAGCAGTACTTC.

The chain combines TRBV6-6 with TRBJ1-2, with D maybe TRBD1 (6 bases). Germline loops: CDR1 MNHNY, CDR2 SVGAGI (reference sequence). The CDR3 loop spans 16 amino acids. Trimming left V 6 bases short and J 5 bases short, with 22 bases between. CDR3 loop: CASSPRRGADLYGYTF. The CDR3 bases are TGTGCCAGCAGCCCCCGGCGGGGGGCGGACTTGTATGGCTACACCTTC.

The CDR3 nucleotides read TGCGCCAGCAGCCAAGATCAGGGGGGCTTTCCCTCTGGGGCCAACGTCCTGACTTTC. It yields the protein CASSQDQGGFPSGANVLTF. The chain couples TRBV4-3 to TRBJ2-6, with a possible D match to TRBD1 (7 bases). The CDR3 runs 19 residues. Trimming stripped 0 bases from V and 0 bases from J, with 15 bases between. Germline V lookup: CDR1 LGHNA, CDR2 YSLEER.

This clone was detected only a few times. The J gene is TRBJ1-3, the V gene TRBV2, with TRBD1 matching over 7 bases. CDR1 is SNHLY, CDR2 FYNNEI, per germline. The CDR3 length is 16 residues. With 7 bases clipped from V and 0 bases from J, the junction kept 9 bases outside the gene matches. The CDR3 DNA is TGTGCCAGCATCGACAACAGGGGAGCCTCTGGAAACACCATATATTTT. Translating it yields CASIDNRGASGNTIYF.

The rearrangement links TRBV28 to TRBJ2-1, with D perhaps TRBD1 (6 bases). The CDR3 loop spans 16 amino acids. V was cut by 6 bases and J by 4 bases, with 19 bases left in between. Germline CDR1 MDHEN, CDR2 SYDVKM. CDR3 residues: CASRTHWGQGYNEQFF. CDR3 in DNA: TGTGCCAGCAGGACTCACTGGGGGCAGGGGTACAATGAGCAGTTCTTC.

The chain joins TRBV28 to TRBJ1-1; TRBD1 matches at 7 bases. The V segment lost 9 bases and the J segment 7 bases; nucleotides outside the gene matches: 8. Germline V gene lookup returns CDR1 MDHEN and CDR2 SYDVKM. The length of the CDR3 is 12 residues. CDR3 nucleotide sequence: TGTGCCAGTTCCGGGACAGCGGATGAAGCTTTCTTT. Translating it yields CASSGTADEAFF.

The chain has TRBV9 and TRBJ2-1, with D tentatively TRBD2 (5 bases). The CDR3 spans 13 residues. Trimming pared 4 bases from V and 8 bases from J, leaving 13 bases between. Germline V gene data show CDR1 as SGDLS and CDR2 as YYNGEE. This CDR3 is CASSRSGSHEQFF. The CDR3 nucleotides read TGTGCCAGCAGCAGATCGGGATCACATGAGCAGTTCTTC.

This rearrangement joins TRBV14 to TRBJ2-2; TRBD2 matches 9 bases. Germline CDR1 SGHDN, CDR2 FVKESK. The CDR3 length is 18 residues. The junction had 8 bases not matched to a gene; V was cut back by 0 bases and J by 3 bases. This CDR3 reads CASSQDLPVAGDTGELFF. CDR3 DNA sequence: TGTGCCAGCAGCCAAGACCTACCGGTAGCGGGAGACACCGGGGAGCTGTTTTTT.

This clone was recorded only once. This chain uses TRBV7-2 with TRBJ1-1; 10 bases match TRBD1. The CDR3 extends over 16 amino acids. The J segment lost 4 bases and the V segment lost 2 bases, leaving 7 bases of the junction unmatched. The germline V gene has CDR1 SGHTA and CDR2 FQGNSA. CDR3 DNA sequence: TGTGCCAGCAGCTTAAGAGACAGGGGGCGTCCCACTGAAGCTTTCTTT. It yields the protein CASSLRDRGRPTEAFF.

V gene TRBV4-3 combines with J gene TRBJ2-3; 10 bases match TRBD2. CDR3 size: 16 residues. Germline trimming cut 1 base from V and 2 bases from J; bases unmatched to any gene: 3. Germline-derived CDR1 and CDR2 are LGHNA and YSLEER. This CDR3 reads CASSQVLAGDTDTQYF. The CDR3 nucleotides read TGCGCCAGCAGCCAAGTTCTAGCGGGGGACACAGATACGCAGTATTTT.

This clone was detected only once. The rearrangement links TRBV7-2 to TRBJ2-3; 7 nucleotides line up with TRBD1. Germline values: CDR1 SGHTA, CDR2 FQGNSA. Trimming at V came to 5 bases and at J to 0 bases, leaving 8 bases not matched to a gene. The CDR3 is 16 amino acids. DNA of the CDR3: TGTGCCAGCAGCATAAACAGGGGTGTTAGCACAGATACGCAGTATTTT. As protein: CASSINRGVSTDTQYF. Together with reference TRBV7-2 and TRBJ2-3, the CDR3 gives the full variable domain: GAGVSQSPSNKVTEKGKDVELRCDPISGHTALYWYRQSLGQGLEFLIYFQGNSAPDKSGLPSDRFSAERTGGSVSTLTIQRTQQEDSAVYLCASSINRGVSTDTQYFGPGTRLTVL.